This T cell receptor beta chain was identified in a study of blood T cells in healthy people across ages. The germline V and J ends were trimmed by 0 bases and 5 bases, with 8 bases remaining between them. This CDR3 region has 14 residues. CDR1 KGHSH and CDR2 LQKENI come from the germline V gene. Concerning this clonotype: What it binds is not known.

Study results and limitations: The donors' CMV status was not determined, possibly confounding changes in expanded clonotypes.

The second PCR ran about 7 to 12 cycles with a sample-barcoded 5' primer and J-beta primers. A single record per CDR3 protein comes from TCRdb applying MiXCR to the 5' RACE reads. This repertoire shows about 760,000 distinct CDR3 sequences, around 25% found once; its top ten account for around 9.2%. The data were also submitted as part of a second study, on T cells of mothers and their children. Turning to that study: Thymic selection shapes TCR recombination output similarly in related and unrelated pairs.

This chain joins TRBV18 and TRBJ2-1, with D possibly matching TRBD1 (6 bases). The TCR comes from a boy between 10 and 17 years old in good health. The sequenced material came from blood. CDR3 nucleotides: TGTGCCAGCTCACCACCGGACAGAAACAATGAGCAGTTCTTC. It encodes CASSPPDRNNEQFF.